Below, one TCR beta chain is given with its context. This clone has only one observation. This clone's antigen is unknown. No base qualities exist here, and no much larger clone lies one base off it. From alopecia areata patients, peripheral blood was collected along with lesional scalp punch biopsies. PBMCs were separated by density centrifugation and stained for CD3, CD4 and CD8, after which CD4+ and CD8+ T cells were sorted on a FACSAria. The library was built by means of the immunoSEQ multiplex PCR assay. RNA was extracted from all samples and reverse transcribed into cDNA as template for TCR sequencing. First-strand cDNA was synthesized using SuperScript III with a 2:1 mix of oligo-dT and random hexamers. A synthetic immune receptor repertoire was used to measure amplification bias, and any remaining bias was corrected computationally. As for how the authors treated the data: Raw reads were preprocessed to remove errors, and CDR3 was defined by IMGT conventions from the conserved cysteine to phenylalanine. Clonality was computed by normalizing Shannon entropy by log2 of the number of productive unique TCRs and subtracting the result from 1. CD4 or CD8 identity of scalp clones was inferred by cross-referencing scalp TCRbeta sequences with sorted blood CD4 and CD8 repertoires. TCRdb holds this immuneACCESS table with in-frame rearrangements only. Some clones are missing; in checked studies, unresolved V genes explain under half, and the rest has no known cause. Clonal size and the V and J genes are those of that table, whereas D and trimming came from the DNA. A total of 150,000 or so clones appear in this sample, around 47% of them only once. The ten largest clones represent around 7% of the sample.

The CDR3 runs 14 residues from the cysteine to the phenylalanine. Only the CDR3 region is kept as DNA, spanning 42 bases read in frame from base 1. The CDR1 and CDR2 encoded by the germline V gene are SGHAT and FQNNGV. V is pared back by 0 bases and J by 4 bases, with 7 bases lying between the germline termini. The entry originates in a study of CD8+ T cells in alopecia areata listed by TCRdb under 2018. With regard to the full study: The treated patients took part in an open-label pilot trial in which moderate-to-severe alopecia areata was treated with oral tofacitinib at 5 to 10 mg twice daily. Patients received tofacitinib for 6 to 18 months and were then followed off drug for 6 months to check for delayed response and recurrence. The study used high-throughput TCRbeta sequencing to examine T cell clonal expansion in alopecia areata, in both the C3H/HeJ mouse model and human patients. In humans, TCRbeta sequencing was performed on scalp tissue and on sorted CD4+ and CD8+ peripheral blood T cells from healthy controls and from patients with patchy or totalis/universalis alopecia areata. Patients on tofacitinib were biopsied at baseline and after 4 and 24 weeks of treatment, and several of the patients also had a later scalp biopsy. Scalp clonality was compared across normal scalp (n=4), patchy alopecia areata scalp (n=8), and alopecia totalis/universalis scalp (n=8). The RNA source kit depended on sample type: the PAXgene miRNA kit for fixed scalp, the miRNeasy kit for PBMCs, and the RNeasy kit for mouse skin. TCRbeta CDR3 regions were amplified by immunoSEQ multiplex PCR with 35 Vbeta forward and 13 Jbeta reverse primers.

What the work shows at the level of the full study, not this receptor alone: Shared TCR sequences between patients were less evident than in mice, which may be partly attributable to HLA diversity in the patient population. Lesional scalp, especially in alopecia totalis/universalis, showed higher clonality and more expanded CD8+ clones than normal scalp, suggesting antigenic drive. Unlike mouse skin, where gammadelta T cells dominate, normal human skin contains resident alphabeta T cells that get sequenced too, which complicates analysis of the scalp TCR repertoire.

The clonotype was recovered from a human donor with alopecia areata. Specimen: CD4+ T cells sorted from blood. The rearranged segments are TRBV11-2 and TRBJ2-1; no D segment can be confidently identified. The nucleotides read TGTGCCAGCAGCTTAGATAGGTCTTACAATGAGCAGTTCTTC. Its protein reads: CASSLDRSYNEQFF.